One and the same sample provided the 11 T cell receptor beta chains below, sequenced in a study of T cell responses to AZD1222 COVID-19 vaccine. Sequencing was performed with immunoSEQ multiplex PCR; in TCRdb, only in-frame clones are kept and a portion is missing. In the table there are about 34,000 clones, about 88% of which are singletons. The source was peripheral blood, collected on day 0 of AZD1222 vaccination. Receptors were obtained from an adult in good health.

This clone came up once. Within the sample, other DNA sequences also encode this same CDR3. J is TRBJ2-7 and V is TRBV28; D gene unclear. Trimming took off 1 base at V and 2 bases at J, with 9 bases between the two ends. Looked up from germline, CDR1 is MDHEN and CDR2 is SYDVKM. This CDR3 comprises 14 residues. This CDR3 reads CASSLFQGPYEQYF. As DNA, the CDR3 is TGTGCCAGCAGTTTATTTCAAGGCCCCTACGAGCAGTACTTC.

The chain uses TRBV24-1 and TRBJ1-3; D is undetermined. Trimming removed 4 bases from V and 4 bases from J, with 19 bases in between. Germline assignment: CDR1 KGHDR and CDR2 SFDVKD. This CDR3 is 17 amino acids long. This CDR3 is CATSEVGEGVIGNTIYF. DNA for the CDR3: TGTGCCACCAGTGAGGTCGGGGAAGGCGTTATCGGAAACACCATATATTTT.

The genes are TRBV7-8 and TRBJ2-1, with TRBD2 matching over 7 bases. With V trimmed by 0 bases and J by 2 bases, 4 bases remained unmatched. Per the germline V gene, CDR1 is SGHVS and CDR2 is FQNEAQ. CDR3 length equals 16 residues. The CDR3 loop is CASSLAGLAAYNEQFF. The DNA of the CDR3 is TGTGCCAGCAGCTTAGCGGGGCTAGCGGCCTACAATGAGCAGTTCTTC.

The J gene is TRBJ2-1, the V gene TRBV4-1; 14 bases fit TRBD2. V lost 5 bases and J lost 7; bases outside the gene matches: 13. Germline V gives CDR1 MGHRA, CDR2 YSYEKL. CDR3 length equals 18 residues. This CDR3 reads CASSSQRGLAGVGNEQFF. CDR3 DNA sequence: TGCGCCAGCAGCTCCCAAAGGGGACTAGCGGGAGTGGGGAATGAGCAGTTCTTC.

The rearrangement uses TRBV12-3 or TRBV12-4 and TRBJ1-3; D is unresolved. The CDR3 loop spans 12 amino acids. The V gene lost 5 bases and the J gene lost 9 bases, with 11 bases spanning the gap. The CDR3 protein is CASSPLKGTIYF. DNA of the CDR3: TGTGCCAGCAGTCCCTTGAAGGGCACCATATATTTT.

The chain joins TRBV5-1 to TRBJ2-5; no clear D. CDR1 and CDR2 from the germline V gene are SGHRS and YFSETQ. The CDR3 is made up of 15 amino acids. V shed 0 bases and J shed 5 bases, with 14 bases lying between them. The CDR3 loop is CASSLAAVVGETQYF. For the CDR3, the DNA is TGCGCCAGCAGCTTGGCCGCAGTCGTAGGGGAGACCCAGTACTTC. The full variable domain, rest sourced from reference TRBV5-1 and TRBJ2-5, is KAGVTQTPRYLIKTRGQQVTLSCSPISGHRSVSWYQQTPGQGLQFLFEYFSETQRNKGNFPGRFSGRQFSNSRSEMNVSTLELGDSALYLCASSLAAVVGETQYFGPGTRLLVL.

The chain joins TRBV4-1 to TRBJ1-1; 8 nucleotides line up with TRBD1. Per the germline V gene, CDR1 is MGHRA and CDR2 is YSYEKL. The V and J ends lost 1 base and 8 bases, in that order; junction bases with no gene match: 9. The CDR3 consists of 15 residues. This CDR3 reads CASSQVARQGTEAFF. The CDR3 DNA is TGCGCCAGCAGCCAAGTGGCCCGACAGGGGACGGAAGCTTTCTTT.

V gene TRBV4-3 combines with J gene TRBJ2-2, with D perhaps TRBD2 (5 bases). Germline-derived CDR1 and CDR2 are LGHNA and YSLEER. V shed 0 bases and J shed 4 bases, with 9 bases lying between them. CDR3 length equals 15 residues. As DNA, the CDR3 is TGCGCCAGCAGCCAAGATCACGGACTCACCGGGGAGCTGTTTTTT. Translated: CASSQDHGLTGELFF.

The rearrangement joins TRBV7-2 to TRBJ2-5; 14 bases fit TRBD2. J was trimmed by 5 bases and V by 3 bases; bases with no gene match: 8. CDR3 length equals 17 residues. Looked up from germline, CDR1 is SGHTA and CDR2 is FQGNSA. The CDR3 loop reads CASSFGLAGGFGETQYF. DNA of the CDR3: TGTGCCAGCAGCTTCGGACTAGCGGGGGGATTTGGGGAGACCCAGTACTTC.

This chain connects TRBV6-6 to TRBJ1-5, with 7 bases that match TRBD1. Germline CDR1 MNHNY, CDR2 SVGAGI (reference sequence). The junction had 9 bases not matched to a gene; V was cut back by 5 bases and J by 2 bases. The CDR3 has 16 residues. DNA for the CDR3: TGTGCCAGCAGTCGACAGGGAAGGTTGGGCAATCAGCCCCAGCATTTT. Translating it yields CASSRQGRLGNQPQHF.

The chain carries TRBV5-1 and TRBJ1-3, with D hard to call. Germline V gene data show CDR1 as SGHRS and CDR2 as YFSETQ. Trimming left V 2 bases short and J 0 bases short, with 9 bases between. This CDR3 is built from 15 residues. In nucleotides, the CDR3 is TGCGCCAGCAGCTTAAACAGTATCTCTGGAAACACCATATATTTT. Protein: CASSLNSISGNTIYF. Combining the CDR3 with reference TRBV5-1 and TRBJ1-3 gives the whole variable domain KAGVTQTPRYLIKTRGQQVTLSCSPISGHRSVSWYQQTPGQGLQFLFEYFSETQRNKGNFPGRFSGRQFSNSRSEMNVSTLELGDSALYLCASSLNSISGNTIYFGEGSWLTVV.